Listed below are T cell receptor beta chains from one sample, sequenced in a study of CD4 T cells in relation to SARS-CoV-2 and coronaviruses. Generated by immunoSEQ multiplex PCR, the TCRdb table keeps only in-frame clones and is missing some. The sample carries 18,000 or so clones, around 74% recorded once. For these receptors, no antigen is known. Sequencing was carried out using CD4+ T cells from PBMCs, cultured in vitro. The receptors shown here come from a human donor in good health. Both conserved end residues are trimmed from each CDR3.

TRBJ1-3	TRBV2	11	ASSESSGNTIY
TRBJ2-3	TRBV6-5	11	ASRPGRTDTQY
TRBJ1-1	TRBV2	12	ASLFGLGVTEAF
TRBJ1-2	TRBV28	13	ASSSGQGIDYGYT
TRBJ1-2	TRBV5-6	14	ASSPREGEGSYGYT
TRBJ2-7	TRBV25-1	14	ASSELGQSSSYEQY
TRBJ2-4	TRBV12-3/TRBV12-4	11	ASSLGGKNIQY
TRBJ2-7	TRBV24-1	12	ATSEGRNPYEQY
TRBJ2-3	TRBV4-1	15	ASSLSGSFAGPDTQY
TRBJ2-2	TRBV18	12	ASSYSERTGELF
TRBJ2-7	TRBV27	13	ASRKGTGGAYEQY
TRBJ1-4	TRBV19	14	ASSSLDSYLREKLF
TRBJ2-1	TRBV21-1	13	ASTLRTGVANEQF
TRBJ1-3	TRBV4-2	14	ASSQVAGGAGNTIY
TRBJ2-1	TRBV2	12	ASSLERGPNEQF
TRBJ2-5	TRBV7-2	12	ASSLNGATETQY
TRBJ2-7	TRBV2	10	ASRPDTYEQY
TRBJ1-5	TRBV19	12	ASSRGAGYQPQH
TRBJ1-2	TRBV27	15	ASSGGTGLSLNYGYT
TRBJ2-7	TRBV6-1	11	ASSERETQEQY
TRBJ2-2	TRBV7-9	15	ASSQQTSGRTIGELF
TRBJ2-3	TRBV5-1	15	ASSLAPSKYDTDTQY
TRBJ2-7	TRBV5-4	15	ASSPGTLGTLTYEQY
TRBJ1-5	TRBV5-5	12	ASSLGQYNQPQH
TRBJ2-7	TRBV7-9	12	ASSHSRRAYEQY
TRBJ1-3	TRBV4-1	16	ASSQNDRVTVSGNTIY
TRBJ2-2	TRBV7-9	10	ASRGNTGELF
TRBJ2-3	TRBV12-3/TRBV12-4	11	ASSFGPEDTQY
TRBJ1-5	TRBV2	13	ASSEAPGRNQPQH
TRBJ2-3	TRBV7-9	15	ASSFRRYREDTDTQY
TRBJ2-1	TRBV30	14	AWSVLGLAGGSEQF
TRBJ2-7	TRBV28	13	ASRRASGNSYEQY
TRBJ2-5	TRBV5-1	13	ASSSGGWGEETQY
TRBJ1-5	TRBV6-1	15	ASSDGGGGGGNQPQH
TRBJ2-7	TRBV5-1	12	ASSLAANSYEQY
TRBJ1-6	TRBV12-3/TRBV12-4	11	ASSLSPNSPLH
TRBJ1-1	TRBV7-9	12	ASSHDVENTEAF
TRBJ2-3	TRBV3-1/TRBV3-2	14	ASSQETGAIGDTQY
TRBJ2-7	TRBV19	12	ASSIGGVTYEQY
TRBJ2-7	TRBV9	12	ASSVGTFLERQY
TRBJ2-1	TRBV9	11	ASSWTEYNEQF
TRBJ1-1	TRBV21-1	11	ASKVGRNTEAF